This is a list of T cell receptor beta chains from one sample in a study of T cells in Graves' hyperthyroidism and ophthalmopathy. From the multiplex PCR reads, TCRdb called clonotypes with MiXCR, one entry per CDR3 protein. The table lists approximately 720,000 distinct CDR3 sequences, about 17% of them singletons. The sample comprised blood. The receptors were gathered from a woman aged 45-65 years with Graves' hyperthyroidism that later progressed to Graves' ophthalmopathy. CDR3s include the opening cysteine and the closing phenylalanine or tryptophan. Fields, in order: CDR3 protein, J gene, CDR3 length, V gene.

CDR3: CASSAGQGSYGYTF; J: TRBJ1-2; length: 14; V: TRBV19
CDR3: CASSLTTGGAEQFF; J: TRBJ2-1; length: 14; V: TRBV7-3
CDR3: CASSLTGADYGYTF; J: TRBJ1-2; length: 14; V: TRBV5-6
CDR3: CASSPDSYNQPQHF; J: TRBJ1-5; length: 14; V: TRBV18
CDR3: CASSRTAASGLQETQYF; J: TRBJ2-5; length: 17; V: TRBV19
CDR3: CASRPIRGATYNEQFF; J: TRBJ2-1; length: 16; V: TRBV7-9
CDR3: CASRHDWGSSYEQYF; J: TRBJ2-7; length: 15; V: TRBV12-3/TRBV12-4
CDR3: CASRGDRGPLDGYTF; J: TRBJ1-2; length: 15; V: TRBV2
CDR3: CAISPGTTRGEQYF; J: TRBJ2-7; length: 14; V: TRBV18
CDR3: CATSRAVDLRNTGELFF; J: TRBJ2-2; length: 17; V: TRBV15
CDR3: CASSALAGGYTF; J: TRBJ1-2; length: 12; V: TRBV9
CDR3: CASSPRWRRQNTGELFF; J: TRBJ2-2; length: 17; V: TRBV7-8
CDR3: CASLSRGYTDTQYF; J: TRBJ2-3; length: 14; V: TRBV2
CDR3: CASSPAGPNTGELFF; J: TRBJ2-2; length: 15; V: TRBV7-9
CDR3: CASSFPDGEAFF; J: TRBJ1-1; length: 12; V: TRBV7-9
CDR3: CASSRLPGQRMNTEAFF; J: TRBJ1-1; length: 17; V: TRBV3-1
CDR3: CAWRQGVDQPQHF; J: TRBJ1-5; length: 13; V: TRBV30
CDR3: CSAENEQFF; J: TRBJ2-1; length: 9; V: TRBV20-1
CDR3: CASSRQGQGDKTQYF; J: TRBJ2-5; length: 15; V: TRBV6-1
CDR3: CSVEGDRTEAFF; J: TRBJ1-1; length: 12; V: TRBV29-1
CDR3: CASSAPDREGRATQYF; J: TRBJ2-5; length: 16; V: TRBV7-6
CDR3: CSAVTSGRTDTQYF; J: TRBJ2-3; length: 14; V: TRBV20-1
CDR3: CASSFEGRIDEQYF; J: TRBJ2-7; length: 14; V: TRBV5-1
CDR3: CASSPEDRVSYEQYF; J: TRBJ2-7; length: 15; V: TRBV6-1
CDR3: CASRVIAGLPTQYF; J: TRBJ2-5; length: 14; V: TRBV12-3/TRBV12-4
CDR3: CASSPLTSGLVGGVETDTQYF; J: TRBJ2-3; length: 21; V: TRBV27
CDR3: CSVIDRPSPLHF; J: TRBJ1-6; length: 12; V: TRBV20-1
CDR3: CATQGRLNTEAFF; J: TRBJ1-1; length: 13; V: TRBV15
CDR3: CASSRTGPGANVLTF; J: TRBJ2-6; length: 15; V: TRBV27
CDR3: CASSLHAGLGHEQFF; J: TRBJ2-1; length: 15; V: TRBV12-3/TRBV12-4
CDR3: CASSILDRGEKLFF; J: TRBJ1-4; length: 14; V: TRBV19
CDR3: CASGLALEADTQYF; J: TRBJ2-3; length: 14; V: TRBV12-5
CDR3: CASSLVGPNTEAFF; J: TRBJ1-1; length: 14; V: TRBV5-1
CDR3: CAWNSGSNQPQHF; J: TRBJ1-5; length: 13; V: TRBV30
CDR3: CATSAGQQLAKNIQYF; J: TRBJ2-4; length: 16; V: TRBV15
CDR3: CASSLKALPDTQYF; J: TRBJ2-3; length: 14; V: TRBV5-1
CDR3: CATSDLGQKNQPQHF; J: TRBJ1-5; length: 15; V: TRBV24-1
CDR3: CASSEFDRYNQPQHF; J: TRBJ1-5; length: 15; V: TRBV10-2
CDR3: CASSQDLAGGLQPQHF; J: TRBJ1-5; length: 16; V: TRBV4-1
CDR3: CASSPGTSNQPQHF; J: TRBJ1-5; length: 14; V: TRBV19
CDR3: CASSYGTSGYTDTQYF; J: TRBJ2-3; length: 16; V: TRBV5-8
CDR3: CASSVQGSPYNEQFF; J: TRBJ2-1; length: 15; V: TRBV7-9
CDR3: CASSLALAGGPAYNEQFF; J: TRBJ2-1; length: 18; V: TRBV5-1
CDR3: CASRSDIVHHGYTF; J: TRBJ1-2; length: 14; V: TRBV2